Below are 17 T cell receptor beta chains sequenced from a single sample in a study of T cell responses to AZD1222 COVID-19 vaccine. Sequencing was performed with immunoSEQ multiplex PCR; in TCRdb, only in-frame clones are kept and a portion is missing. The sample records about 180,000 clones, almost 90% being singletons. The source material was peripheral blood, sampled 28 days after the second AZD1222 dose. Every receptor here comes from an adult who received the AZD1222 COVID-19 vaccine.

The chain recombines TRBV5-1 with TRBJ1-1; D unresolved. Germline assignment: CDR1 SGHRS and CDR2 YFSETQ. There are 14 residues in the CDR3. The ends were cut back, 0 bases at V and 1 base at J, with 7 bases in the middle. CDR3 residues: CASSLGPENTEAFF. CDR3 coding DNA: TGCGCCAGCAGCTTGGGACCGGAGAACACTGAAGCTTTCTTT.

The rearrangement uses TRBV7-8 and TRBJ2-2, with 11 bases aligning to TRBD1. After removal of 7 bases from V and 2 bases from J, the junction contained 9 bases not matched to a gene. CDR1 and CDR2 from the germline V gene are SGHVS and FQNEAQ. The CDR3 covers 17 residues. The CDR3 loop reads CASTRRTGGSNTGELFF. CDR3 DNA: TGTGCCAGCACCCGGAGGACAGGGGGCTCAAACACCGGGGAGCTGTTTTTT.

The rearrangement uses TRBV5-1 and TRBJ2-7, with D maybe TRBD2 (6 bases). The CDR3 length is 13 residues. CDR1 and CDR2 from the germline V gene are SGHRS and YFSETQ. Trimming removed 4 bases from V and 3 bases from J, with 11 bases in between. CDR3 in DNA: TGCGCCAGCAGCGCGGGAATCCTCTACGAGCAGTACTTC. It is translated as CASSAGILYEQYF.

The chain is built from TRBV7-8 and TRBJ1-5; D gene unclear. The CDR3 loop spans 13 amino acids. Trimming left V 5 bases short and J 9 bases short, with 14 bases between. Germline CDR1 is SGHVS and CDR2 is FQNEAQ. In nucleotides, the CDR3 is TGTGCCAGCAGCGTGGACCGGACTGGGCCCCAGCATTTT. This encodes CASSVDRTGPQHF. Drawing the rest from reference TRBV7-8 and TRBJ1-5, the complete variable domain is GAGVSQSPRYKVAKRGQDVALRCDPISGHVSLFWYQQALGQGPEFLTYFQNEAQLDKSGLPSDRFFAERPEGSVSTLKIQRTQQEDSAVYLCASSVDRTGPQHFGDGTRLSIL.

Comments on this clone: The identical CDR3 is also encoded by other nucleotide sequences in the sample. The CDR3 region is CASSPGGSYNSPLHF. The CDR3 bases are TGCGCCAGCAGCCCGGGAGGCTCCTATAATTCACCCCTCCACTTT. The chain couples TRBV5-1 to TRBJ1-6; D gene unclear. This CDR3 spans 15 amino acids. V gave up 4 bases and J gave up 0 bases, with 8 bases separating them. Germline V CDR1 and CDR2: SGHRS, YFSETQ.

The chain carries TRBV9 and TRBJ2-1; D possibly corresponds to TRBD2 (5 bases). V gave up 2 bases and J gave up 6 bases, with 9 bases separating them. The CDR3 runs 13 residues. Germline-derived CDR1 and CDR2 are SGDLS and YYNGEE. The CDR3 DNA reads TGTGCCAGCAGCGTGACTACTGGCAATGAGCAGTTCTTC. This encodes CASSVTTGNEQFF.

The CDR3 is CASSGGGVVSYNEQFF. Here the CDR3 DNA reads TGTGCCAGCAGTGGCGGGGGAGTCGTATCCTACAATGAGCAGTTCTTC. The chain joins TRBV28 to TRBJ2-1; TRBD2 agrees at 7 bases. Germline V lookup: CDR1 MDHEN, CDR2 SYDVKM. The CDR3 sequence is 16 residues long. The junction had 8 bases not matched to a gene; V was cut back by 5 bases and J by 1 base.

The chain carries TRBV30 and TRBJ2-5, with 8 positions matching TRBD1. This CDR3 spans 13 amino acids. Germline V gene data show CDR1 as GTSNPN and CDR2 as SVGIG (reference sequence). The V and J ends lost 1 base and 2 bases, in that order; junction bases with no gene match: 0. The CDR3 loop reads CAWSDRGQETQYF. Here the CDR3 DNA reads TGTGCCTGGAGTGACAGGGGGCAAGAGACCCAGTACTTC.

This clone appeared a few times. The gene calls are TRBV7-3 and TRBJ2-1; 7 nucleotides agree with TRBD2. CDR1 is SGHTA, CDR2 FQGTGA, per germline. V shed 2 bases and J 5 bases; nucleotides not matched to a gene: 0. The CDR3 has 13 amino acids. CDR3 nucleotide sequence: TGTGCCAGCAGCTTAGCGGGGGACAATGAGCAGTTCTTC. This translates into CASSLAGDNEQFF.

The gene calls are TRBV7-2 and TRBJ2-7; D is ambiguous. Germline CDR1 reads SGHTA; CDR2 reads FQGNSA. The CDR3 contains 14 residues. The ends were cut back, 4 bases at V and 0 bases at J, with 10 bases in the middle. The CDR3 coding sequence is TGTGCCAGCAGCTCTATTTTGAGCTCCTACGAGCAGTACTTC. This codes for CASSSILSSYEQYF.

This chain links TRBV29-1 with TRBJ2-1; 9 positions match TRBD1. Germline V gene sequence: CDR1 SQVTM, CDR2 ANQGSEA. The V gene end was trimmed by 4 bases and the J gene end by 3 bases; junction bases not matched to a gene: 4. The CDR3 loop spans 14 amino acids. The CDR3 nucleotides are TGCAGCGTTGCAACAGGGGGCGACTACAATGAGCAGTTCTTC. Translating gives CSVATGGDYNEQFF.

The sample holds a few counts of this clone. CDR3 amino acids: CASRGGGYEQYF. The CDR3 region has the DNA TGTGCCAGCAGGGGCGGCGGCTACGAGCAGTACTTC. The genes are TRBV6-5 and TRBJ2-7; D gene uncertain. The V end lost 6 bases, the J end lost 3 bases, and 9 bases lay between the germline ends. The CDR3 has 12 residues. The V gene's germline CDR1 is MNHEY and CDR2 SVGAGI.

Only one count was recorded for this clone. This sequence joins TRBV3-1 (or the pseudogene TRBV3-2) and TRBJ1-2, with D uncertain. Germline CDR1 LGHDT, CDR2 YNNKEL (reference sequence). V was shortened by 1 base and J by 2 bases, with 8 bases between the two germline ends. The CDR3 loop spans 14 amino acids. As DNA, the CDR3 is TGTGCCAGCAGCCAAGTCGCAGCAAACTATGGCTACACCTTC. It yields the protein CASSQVAANYGYTF.

V and J are TRBV19 and TRBJ2-1; perhaps TRBD2 as D (6 bases). Trimming pared 4 bases from V and 9 bases from J, leaving 13 bases between. Germline CDR1 reads LNHDA; CDR2 reads SQIVND (reference sequence). The CDR3 contains 13 residues. The DNA for the CDR3 is TGTGCCAGTAGTAAGACCGGGGGTGGTGAGCAGTTCTTC. Residues: CASSKTGGGEQFF. The full variable domain, its missing parts supplied by reference TRBV19 and TRBJ2-1, is DGGITQSPKYLFRKEGQNVTLSCEQNLNHDAMYWYRQDPGQGLRLIYYSQIVNDFQKGDIAEGYSVSREKKESFPLTVTSAQKNPTAFYLCASSKTGGGEQFFGPGTRLTVL.

In its sample, this clone was seen once. This chain connects TRBV2 to TRBJ1-5, with D perhaps TRBD1 (5 bases). Germline V gene sequence: CDR1 SNHLY, CDR2 FYNNEI. Between the trimmed V and J ends, which lost 2 bases and 5 bases, there was a span of 10 bases. CDR3 length equals 14 residues. CDR3: CASSEQGKDQPQHF. CDR3 nucleotide sequence: TGTGCCAGCAGTGAACAGGGAAAGGATCAGCCCCAGCATTTT.

J is TRBJ2-2 and V is TRBV15; TRBD2 aligns across 8 bases. Germline V gene lookup returns CDR1 LNHNV and CDR2 YYDKDF (reference sequence). This CDR3 comprises 18 residues. The ends lost 1 base at V and 0 bases at J; junction bases unmatched: 7. CDR3: CATSRGRGAGANTGELFF. The CDR3 coding sequence is TGTGCCACCAGCAGAGGAAGAGGAGCGGGGGCGAACACCGGGGAGCTGTTTTTT.

The rearrangement joins TRBV30 to TRBJ1-1; no firm D call. Trimming took off 2 bases at V and 3 bases at J, with 10 bases between the two ends. The CDR3 has 13 residues. Germline CDR1 reads GTSNPN; CDR2 reads SVGIG (reference sequence). The CDR3 DNA reads as TGTGCCTGGAGTCCTTCTCGGGACACTGAAGCTTTCTTT. It is translated as CAWSPSRDTEAFF.